This TCR beta chain was documented in a study of radiotherapy plus CTLA-4 blockade in lung cancer. On the study more broadly: With over 25% of patients having disease control, objective responses were seen in about 17%.

Germline CDR1 and CDR2: MNHNY and SVGAGI (reference sequence). The trim removed 6 bases at V and 4 bases at J, leaving 0 bases unmatched. The length of the CDR3 is 12 residues. This clone was detected only a few times. The protocol was immunoSEQ multiplex PCR, while the TCRdb copy is restricted to in-frame clones and leaves out a portion. The repertoire holds some 51,000 clones, with roughly 83% as singletons. This chain connects TRBV6-6 to TRBJ1-1, with 9 bases fitting TRBD1. The sequencing used peripheral blood, collected from a patient treated with radiotherapy plus ipilimumab. The origin of this receptor is a human donor with non-small cell lung cancer who had a complete response to radiotherapy plus ipilimumab. CDR3 nucleotide sequence: TGTGCCAGCAGGACAGGGGGCACTGAAGCTTTCTTT. It specifies CASRTGGTEAFF.